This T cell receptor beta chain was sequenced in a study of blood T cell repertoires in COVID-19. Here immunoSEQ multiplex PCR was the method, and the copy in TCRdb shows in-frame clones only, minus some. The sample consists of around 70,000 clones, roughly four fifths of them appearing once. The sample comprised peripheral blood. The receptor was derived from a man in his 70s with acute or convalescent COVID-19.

DNA for the CDR3: TGTGCCACCCAGGGGACGGTCTACGAGCAGTACTTC. This translates into CATQGTVYEQYF. V and J are TRBV10-3 and TRBJ2-7; D is perhaps TRBD1 (6 bases). Germline CDR1 and CDR2: ENHRY and SYGVKD. The CDR3 consists of 12 residues. With 10 bases removed from V and 3 bases from J, the gap between germline ends came to 13 bases.